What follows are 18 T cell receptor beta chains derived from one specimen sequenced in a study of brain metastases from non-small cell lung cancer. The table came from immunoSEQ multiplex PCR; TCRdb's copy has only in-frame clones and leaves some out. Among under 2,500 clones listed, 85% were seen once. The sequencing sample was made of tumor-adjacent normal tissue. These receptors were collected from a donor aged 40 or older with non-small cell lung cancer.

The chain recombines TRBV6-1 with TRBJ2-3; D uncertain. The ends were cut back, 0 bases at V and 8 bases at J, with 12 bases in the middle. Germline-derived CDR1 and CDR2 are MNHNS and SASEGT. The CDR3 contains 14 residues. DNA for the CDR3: TGTGCCAGCAGTGAAGCGTTATACACCCCTACGCAGTATTTT. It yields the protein CASSEALYTPTQYF.

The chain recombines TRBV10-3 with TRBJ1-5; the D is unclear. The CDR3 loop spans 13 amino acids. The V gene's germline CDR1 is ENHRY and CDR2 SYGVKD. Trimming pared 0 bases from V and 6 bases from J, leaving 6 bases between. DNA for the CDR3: TGTGCCATCAGTGAGTCGACGGGTCAGCCCCAGCATTTT. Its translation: CAISESTGQPQHF.

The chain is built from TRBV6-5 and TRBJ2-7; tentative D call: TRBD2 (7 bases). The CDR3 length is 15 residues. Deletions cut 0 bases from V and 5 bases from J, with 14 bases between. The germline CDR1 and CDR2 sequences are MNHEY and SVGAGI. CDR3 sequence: CASSYSWGGPDEQYF. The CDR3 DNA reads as TGTGCCAGCAGTTACTCGTGGGGGGGGCCAGACGAGCAGTACTTC.

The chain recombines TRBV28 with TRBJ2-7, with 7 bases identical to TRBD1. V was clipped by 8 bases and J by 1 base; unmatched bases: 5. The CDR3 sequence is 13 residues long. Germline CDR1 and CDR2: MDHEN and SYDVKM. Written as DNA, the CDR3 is TGTGCCAGCGTCACAGGGGATTCCTACGAGCAGTACTTC. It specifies CASVTGDSYEQYF.

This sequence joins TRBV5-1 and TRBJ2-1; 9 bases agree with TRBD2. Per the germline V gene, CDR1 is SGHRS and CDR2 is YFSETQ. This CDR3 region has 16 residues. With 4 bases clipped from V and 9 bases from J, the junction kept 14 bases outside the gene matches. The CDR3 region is CASSPMVASGAGEQFF. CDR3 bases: TGCGCCAGCAGCCCCATGGTGGCTAGCGGGGCTGGTGAGCAGTTCTTC.

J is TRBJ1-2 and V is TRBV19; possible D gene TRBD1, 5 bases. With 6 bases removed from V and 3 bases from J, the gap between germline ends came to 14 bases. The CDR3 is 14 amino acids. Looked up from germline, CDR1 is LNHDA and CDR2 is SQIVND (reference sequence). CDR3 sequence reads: CASSTGDRYYGYTF. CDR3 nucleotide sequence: TGTGCCAGTAGCACGGGGGACCGCTACTATGGCTACACCTTC.

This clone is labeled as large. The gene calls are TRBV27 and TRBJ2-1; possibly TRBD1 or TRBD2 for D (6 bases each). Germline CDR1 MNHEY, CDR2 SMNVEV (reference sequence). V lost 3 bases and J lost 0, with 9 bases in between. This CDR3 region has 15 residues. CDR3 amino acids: CASSFSGASYNEQFF. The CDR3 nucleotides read TGTGCCAGCAGTTTTTCGGGGGCCTCCTACAATGAGCAGTTCTTC.

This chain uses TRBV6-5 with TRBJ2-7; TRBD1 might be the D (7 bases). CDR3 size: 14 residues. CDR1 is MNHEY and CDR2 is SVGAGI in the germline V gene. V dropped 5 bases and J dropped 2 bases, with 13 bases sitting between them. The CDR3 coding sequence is TGTGCCAGCAGTAGAGACAGGGAGGCCTACGAGCAGTACTTC. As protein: CASSRDREAYEQYF.

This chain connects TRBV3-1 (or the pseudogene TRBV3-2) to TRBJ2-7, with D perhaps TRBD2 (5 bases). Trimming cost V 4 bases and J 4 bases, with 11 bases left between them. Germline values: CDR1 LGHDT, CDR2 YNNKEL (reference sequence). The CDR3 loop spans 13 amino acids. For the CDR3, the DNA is TGTGCCAGCAGCCGAACTGAGGGATACGAGCAGTACTTC. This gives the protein CASSRTEGYEQYF.

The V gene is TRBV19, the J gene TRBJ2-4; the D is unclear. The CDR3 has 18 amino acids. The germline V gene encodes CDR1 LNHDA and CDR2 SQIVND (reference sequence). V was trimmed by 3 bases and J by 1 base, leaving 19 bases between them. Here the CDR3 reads CASSIVSFQKWAKNIQYF. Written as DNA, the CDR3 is TGTGCCAGTAGTATTGTAAGTTTTCAAAAGTGGGCCAAAAACATTCAGTACTTC. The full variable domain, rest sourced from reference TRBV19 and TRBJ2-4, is DGGITQSPKYLFRKEGQNVTLSCEQNLNHDAMYWYRQDPGQGLRLIYYSQIVNDFQKGDIAEGYSVSREKKESFPLTVTSAQKNPTAFYLCASSIVSFQKWAKNIQYFGAGTRLSVL.

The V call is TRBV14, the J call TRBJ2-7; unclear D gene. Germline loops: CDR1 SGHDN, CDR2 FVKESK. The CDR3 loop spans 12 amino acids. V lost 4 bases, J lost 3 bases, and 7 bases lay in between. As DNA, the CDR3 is TGTGCCAGCAGCCTCGGCGGCTACGAGCAGTACTTC. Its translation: CASSLGGYEQYF.

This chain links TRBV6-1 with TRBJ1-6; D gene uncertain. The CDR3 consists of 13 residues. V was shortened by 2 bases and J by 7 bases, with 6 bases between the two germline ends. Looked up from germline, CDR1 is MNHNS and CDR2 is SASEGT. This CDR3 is CASSERKNSPLHF. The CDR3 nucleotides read TGTGCCAGCAGTGAACGGAAGAATTCACCCCTCCACTTT.

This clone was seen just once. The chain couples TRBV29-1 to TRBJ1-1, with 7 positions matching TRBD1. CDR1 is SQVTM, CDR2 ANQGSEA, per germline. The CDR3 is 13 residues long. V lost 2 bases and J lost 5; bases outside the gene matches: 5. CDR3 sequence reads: CSVEQRQGTEAFF. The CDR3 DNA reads TGCAGCGTTGAACAAAGACAGGGTACTGAAGCTTTCTTT. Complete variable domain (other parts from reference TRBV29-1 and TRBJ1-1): SAVISQKPSRDICQRGTSLTIQCQVDSQVTMMFWYRQQPGQSLTLIATANQGSEATYESGFVIDKFPISRPNLTFSTLTVSNMSPEDSSIYLCSVEQRQGTEAFFGQGTRLTVV.

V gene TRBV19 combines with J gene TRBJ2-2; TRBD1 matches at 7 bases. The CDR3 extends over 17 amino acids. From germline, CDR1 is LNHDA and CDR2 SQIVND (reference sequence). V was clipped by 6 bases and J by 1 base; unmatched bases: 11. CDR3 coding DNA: TGTGCCAGTAGCAGTCCCTCGGACAGGAGGAACACCGGGGAGCTGTTTTTT. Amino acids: CASSSPSDRRNTGELFF.

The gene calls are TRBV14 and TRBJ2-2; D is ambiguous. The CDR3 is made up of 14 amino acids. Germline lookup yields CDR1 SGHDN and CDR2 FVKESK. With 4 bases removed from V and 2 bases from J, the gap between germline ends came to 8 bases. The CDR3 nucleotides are TGTGCCAGCAGCCCGATTTACAACACCGGGGAGCTGTTTTTT. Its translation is CASSPIYNTGELFF. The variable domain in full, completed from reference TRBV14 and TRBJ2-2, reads EAGVTQFPSHSVIEKGQTVTLRCDPISGHDNLYWYRRVMGKEIKFLLHFVKESKQDESGMPNNRFLAERTGGTYSTLKVQPAELEDSGVYFCASSPIYNTGELFFGEGSRLTVL.

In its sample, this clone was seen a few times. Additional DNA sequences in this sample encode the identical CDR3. In nucleotides, the CDR3 is TGTGCCAGCAGCTTGCGTACTGGGGAGACCCAGTACTTC. The encoded protein is CASSLRTGETQYF. V gene TRBV5-6 combines with J gene TRBJ2-5; the D is unclear. CDR1 SGHDT and CDR2 YYEEEE come from the germline V gene. V gave up 1 base and J gave up 5 bases, with 9 bases separating them. The length of the CDR3 is 13 residues.

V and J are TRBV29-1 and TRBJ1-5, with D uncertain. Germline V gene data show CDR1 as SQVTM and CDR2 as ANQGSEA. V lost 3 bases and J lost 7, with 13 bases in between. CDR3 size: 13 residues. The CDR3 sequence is CSVDPARCQPQHF. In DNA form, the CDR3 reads TGCAGCGTTGACCCTGCGCGGTGCCAGCCCCAGCATTTT.

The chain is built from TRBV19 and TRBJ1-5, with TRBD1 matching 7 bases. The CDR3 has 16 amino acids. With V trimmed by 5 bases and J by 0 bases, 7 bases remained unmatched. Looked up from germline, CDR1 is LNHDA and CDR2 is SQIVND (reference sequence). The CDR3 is CASSFRDRYSNQPQHF. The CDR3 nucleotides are TGTGCCAGTAGTTTTAGGGACAGATATAGCAATCAGCCCCAGCATTTT.